These 32 T cell receptor beta chains were sequenced from one sample in a study of beta chain features in type 1 diabetes. Their cognate antigens are unknown. What was sequenced were expressed TCRB transcripts, since all of the isolated RNA had been reverse transcribed. Repertoires were generated with immunoSEQ multiplex PCR, while TCRdb's copy carries only in-frame clones and drops some. The sample yields a few hundred thousand clones, roughly 13% seen once. Whole-study results and caveats: For Type 1 diabetes patients, all four CD4+ subsets carried TCRB CDR3s that were moderately but significantly shorter.

Sequenced sample: naive CD4+ T cells from blood. These receptors were taken from a man between 25 and 39 years old with type 1 diabetes.

This clone showed up just a few times. This chain links TRBV18 with TRBJ2-7; D is perhaps TRBD2 (6 bases). Deletions cut 6 bases from V and 0 bases from J, with 21 bases between. Germline V gene data show CDR1 as KGHSH and CDR2 as LQKENI. CDR3 length: 17 residues. The DNA of the CDR3 is TGTGCCAGCTCCCCCGAGAGAGGGCGGGGCCTCTCCTACGAGCAGTACTTC. This encodes CASSPERGRGLSYEQYF.

The chain joins TRBV7-9 to TRBJ2-5; TRBD2 matches at 8 bases. Germline lookup yields CDR1 SEHNR and CDR2 FQNEAQ (reference sequence). This CDR3 contains 15 residues. V was pared by 3 bases and J by 5 bases, with 8 bases of the junction left unmatched. DNA for the CDR3: TGTGCCAGCAGCTTGAGCGGGGGAGCAGCGGAGACCCAGTACTTC. This codes for CASSLSGGAAETQYF.

This clone was found a few times. V and J are TRBV4-1 and TRBJ1-4; TRBD1 agrees at 10 bases. CDR1 MGHRA and CDR2 YSYEKL come from the germline V gene. The CDR3 spans 16 residues. After removal of 5 bases from V and 5 bases from J, the junction contained 8 bases not matched to a gene. The DNA for the CDR3 is TGCGCCAGCAGCTTTGGTCCGGGACAGGGGAATGAAAAACTGTTTTTT. It translates to CASSFGPGQGNEKLFF.

This clone was seen a few times. The V gene is TRBV19, the J gene TRBJ1-2; weak D call: TRBD1 (5 bases). The length of the CDR3 is 13 residues. Trimming pared 7 bases from V and 4 bases from J, leaving 13 bases between. Germline V gene lookup returns CDR1 LNHDA and CDR2 SQIVND (reference sequence). The CDR3 nucleotides read TGTGCCAGTACCCCGGGGGTCCTCTATGGCTACACCTTC. Its translation: CASTPGVLYGYTF.

V is TRBV5-4 and J is TRBJ2-5, with 8 bases matching TRBD2. V lost 4 bases and J lost 5; bases outside the gene matches: 7. Germline-derived CDR1 and CDR2 are SGHNT and YYREEE (reference sequence). CDR3 length: 14 amino acids. The CDR3 sequence is CASSGAGEIETQYF. The CDR3 DNA sequence: TGTGCCAGCAGCGGAGCGGGAGAAATCGAGACCCAGTACTTC.

The V call is TRBV15, the J call TRBJ2-7, with D possibly TRBD2 on 7 matching bases. Trimming removed 7 bases from V and 1 base from J, with 17 bases in between. The germline V gene has CDR1 LNHNV and CDR2 YYDKDF (reference sequence). The CDR3 extends over 15 amino acids. The CDR3 is CATTRGAEGSYEQYF. The CDR3 DNA is TGTGCCACCACCCGGGGGGCAGAGGGGTCCTACGAGCAGTACTTC.

This clone occurred a few times. The chain combines TRBV11-2 with TRBJ2-2; D is undetermined. V lost 3 bases, J lost 0 bases, and 2 bases lay in between. This CDR3 is built from 13 residues. Germline-derived CDR1 and CDR2 are SGHAT and FQNNGV. The CDR3 protein is CASSFANTGELFF. For the CDR3, the DNA is TGTGCCAGCAGCTTCGCGAACACCGGGGAGCTGTTTTTT.

The chain links TRBV5-4 to TRBJ2-7; TRBD1 matches at 10 bases. V trimming: 0 bases; J trimming: 4 bases; junction bases outside the gene matches: 7. This CDR3 region has 16 residues. The germline V gene has CDR1 SGHNT and CDR2 YYREEE (reference sequence). CDR3 bases: TGTGCCAGCAGCTTGGGGCCCAGGACAGGGGGTTACGAGCAGTACTTC. Translated, it gives CASSLGPRTGGYEQYF.

This clone came up a few times. The rearrangement uses TRBV5-5 and TRBJ2-1; D is uncertain. V was trimmed by 7 bases and J by 4 bases, leaving 15 bases between them. Germline V gives CDR1 SGHKS, CDR2 YYEKEE (reference sequence). This CDR3 region has 14 residues. The CDR3 loop is CASGLLQVYNEQFF. Written as DNA, the CDR3 is TGTGCCAGCGGCCTTTTGCAGGTATACAATGAGCAGTTCTTC.

The CDR3 sequence is CAWSILAGGGDEQFF. Here the CDR3 DNA reads TGTGCCTGGAGTATACTAGCGGGAGGGGGAGATGAGCAGTTCTTC. This chain connects TRBV30 to TRBJ2-1, with 13 bases matching TRBD2. Trimming cost V 2 bases and J 8 bases; bases outside gene matches: 6. The CDR3 runs 15 residues. Germline loops: CDR1 GTSNPN, CDR2 SVGIG (reference sequence).

The chain combines TRBV18 with TRBJ2-7; 10 positions agree with TRBD2. Germline values: CDR1 KGHSH, CDR2 LQKENI. V lost 3 bases to trimming and J lost 2 bases; unmatched junction nucleotides: 4. This CDR3 comprises 15 residues. The CDR3 region has the DNA TGTGCCAGCTCACCCTCTAGCGGGGGTACCTACGAGCAGTACTTC. This encodes CASSPSSGGTYEQYF.

This clone was counted between two and nine times. The chain recombines TRBV7-2 with TRBJ1-3; D gene uncertain. Trimming left V 5 bases short and J 6 bases short, with 11 bases between. The germline V gene encodes CDR1 SGHTA and CDR2 FQGNSA. This CDR3 spans 13 amino acids. CDR3: CASSPGIANTIYF. The CDR3 nucleotides read TGTGCCAGCAGCCCGGGGATAGCAAACACCATATATTTT.

The rearrangement links TRBV18 to TRBJ2-5, with a weak D call TRBD1 (5 bases). Germline assignment: CDR1 KGHSH and CDR2 LQKENI. The V gene lost 0 bases and the J gene lost 7 bases, with 6 bases spanning the gap. The CDR3 runs 12 residues. The DNA for the CDR3 is TGTGCCAGCTCACCACCTCAGGGGACCCAGTACTTC. It codes for CASSPPQGTQYF.

This clone was seen a handful of times. The rearrangement links TRBV6-6 to TRBJ1-5, with TRBD1 as a possible D gene (5 bases). Trimming pared 3 bases from V and 5 bases from J, leaving 14 bases between. This CDR3 is 15 amino acids long. CDR1 and CDR2 (germline): MNHNY, SVGAGI (reference sequence). CDR3 bases: TGTGCCAGCAGTTATAATGGGGGGAACTATCAGCCCCAGCATTTT. It translates to CASSYNGGNYQPQHF.

The table lists this clone with a few counts. This rearrangement joins TRBV5-6 to TRBJ2-2, with 9 positions matching TRBD2. After removal of 0 bases from V and 9 bases from J, the junction contained 9 bases not matched to a gene. The V gene's germline CDR1 is SGHDT and CDR2 YYEEEE. This CDR3 has 16 residues. CDR3 amino acids: CASSLEPAGGFRELFF. The CDR3, as DNA: TGTGCCAGCAGCTTGGAGCCAGCGGGGGGCTTTCGGGAGCTGTTTTTT. The whole variable domain, filled in from reference TRBV5-6 and TRBJ2-2, reads DAGVTQSPTHLIKTRGQQVTLRCSPKSGHDTVSWYQQALGQGPQFIFQYYEEEERQRGNFPDRFSGHQFPNYSSELNVNALLLGDSALYLCASSLEPAGGFRELFFGEGSRLTVL.

This rearrangement joins TRBV5-1 to TRBJ2-7; possible D gene TRBD1, 6 bases. CDR1 SGHRS and CDR2 YFSETQ come from the germline V gene. The length of the CDR3 is 15 residues. Trimming stripped 4 bases from V and 6 bases from J, with 20 bases between. The CDR3 loop is CASSQGQRSSGEQYF. The CDR3 coding sequence is TGCGCCAGCAGCCAAGGACAGAGGTCGTCGGGCGAGCAGTACTTC.

This clone was counted between two and nine times. V and J are TRBV5-4 and TRBJ2-3, with TRBD2 matching 11 bases. Trimming took 2 bases from V and 4 from J; bases not matched to a gene: 9. CDR1 and CDR2 (germline): SGHNT, YYREEE (reference sequence). This CDR3 has 17 amino acids. CDR3 sequence reads: CASSFQFTSGSPDTQYF. The DNA of the CDR3 is TGTGCCAGCAGCTTCCAATTTACTAGCGGGAGCCCAGATACGCAGTATTTT.

This clone was observed a handful of times. The CDR3 DNA sequence: TGTGCCAGCAGCTTAGCGCTCGTCGGGGAGACCCAGTACTTC. Translating gives CASSLALVGETQYF. V gene TRBV7-9 combines with J gene TRBJ2-5; D uncertain. This CDR3 contains 14 residues. CDR1 and CDR2 (germline): SEHNR, FQNEAQ (reference sequence). V gave up 0 bases and J gave up 5 bases, with 10 bases separating them.

The chain employs TRBV6-5 and TRBJ2-7; a weak D match, TRBD1 (7 bases). The germline V gene has CDR1 MNHEY and CDR2 SVGAGI. The CDR3 is 15 residues long. Trimming pared 6 bases from V and 2 bases from J, leaving 17 bases between. CDR3: CASRDRDSGPYEQYF. The CDR3 DNA reads as TGTGCCAGCAGAGACCGGGACAGCGGGCCCTACGAGCAGTACTTC.

This clone was recorded a few times. The V and J genes are TRBV2 and TRBJ1-1; 9 bases agree with TRBD1. Germline lookup yields CDR1 SNHLY and CDR2 FYNNEI. The V segment lost 7 bases and the J segment 3 bases; nucleotides outside the gene matches: 6. The CDR3 is 14 residues long. The CDR3 here is CASTGQGLDTEAFF. The CDR3 nucleotides read TGTGCCAGCACCGGACAGGGGTTGGACACTGAAGCTTTCTTT.

There are a few counts of this clone. The V call is TRBV5-4, the J call TRBJ2-1; 10 bases match TRBD1. Germline CDR1 reads SGHNT; CDR2 reads YYREEE (reference sequence). This CDR3 is 14 amino acids long. J was trimmed by 7 bases and V by 4 bases; bases with no gene match: 5. CDR3 bases: TGTGCCAGCAGCAGACCGGACAGGGGGAATGAGCAGTTCTTC. Its protein product is CASSRPDRGNEQFF. Using reference TRBV5-4 and TRBJ2-1 for the parts outside the CDR3, the full variable domain is ETGVTQSPTHLIKTRGQQVTLRCSSQSGHNTVSWYQQALGQGPQFIFQYYREEENGRGNFPPRFSGLQFPNYSSELNVNALELDDSALYLCASSRPDRGNEQFFGPGTRLTVL.

CDR3 protein: CASSLRQGENEQFF. DNA for the CDR3: TGCGCCAGCAGCTTGAGACAGGGTGAAAATGAGCAGTTCTTC. The V and J genes are TRBV5-1 and TRBJ2-1, with TRBD1 matching 7 bases. Per the germline V gene, CDR1 is SGHRS and CDR2 is YFSETQ. This CDR3 spans 14 amino acids. The V gene end was trimmed by 1 base and the J gene end by 7 bases; junction bases not matched to a gene: 5.

In this sample, this clone turned up a few times. The V call is TRBV18, the J call TRBJ1-5; TRBD1 might be the D (5 bases). Trimming took 1 base from V and 1 from J, leaving 5 bases between them. The CDR3 length is 14 residues. Germline lookup yields CDR1 KGHSH and CDR2 LQKENI. CDR3 sequence reads: CASSPRQSNQPQHF. The CDR3 DNA reads as TGTGCCAGCTCACCACGACAGAGCAATCAGCCCCAGCATTTT.

The V and J genes are TRBV9 and TRBJ1-1; D gene ambiguous. Germline V gene lookup returns CDR1 SGDLS and CDR2 YYNGEE. The V gene lost 0 bases and the J gene lost 6 bases, with 12 bases spanning the gap. The CDR3 covers 14 residues. CDR3 amino acids: CASSVEPRAPEAFF. CDR3 sequence (DNA): TGTGCCAGCAGCGTAGAGCCGAGGGCGCCTGAAGCTTTCTTT.

The chain uses TRBV5-4 and TRBJ2-3, with TRBD1 matching over 9 bases. J lost 4 bases, V lost 4 bases, and 4 bases had no gene match. CDR3 length: 14 residues. Per the germline V gene, CDR1 is SGHNT and CDR2 is YYREEE (reference sequence). In DNA form, the CDR3 reads TGTGCCAGCAGCCAAGGACAGGGGCCAGATACGCAGTATTTT. Protein sequence: CASSQGQGPDTQYF.

V is TRBV19 and J is TRBJ1-1; 7 nucleotides agree with TRBD1. The V gene end was trimmed by 9 bases and the J gene end by 7 bases; junction bases not matched to a gene: 8. The V gene's germline CDR1 is LNHDA and CDR2 SQIVND (reference sequence). The CDR3 has 12 residues. The CDR3 DNA is TGTGCCAGCGTAAAAGGACAGGTTGAAGCTTTCTTT. Translation: CASVKGQVEAFF.

J is TRBJ2-7 and V is TRBV5-1, with a weak D call TRBD2 (6 bases). CDR1 SGHRS and CDR2 YFSETQ come from the germline V gene. Deletions cut 4 bases from V and 5 bases from J, with 19 bases between. The CDR3 totals 15 residues. CDR3 sequence (DNA): TGCGCCAGCAGCCCTGTTGTGGGGGAGGACCACGAGCAGTACTTC. Its translation: CASSPVVGEDHEQYF.

The chain employs TRBV18 and TRBJ2-3; 9 bases match TRBD1. The CDR3 covers 17 residues. With V trimmed by 0 bases and J by 0 bases, 4 bases remained unmatched. Germline CDR1 KGHSH, CDR2 LQKENI. The CDR3 loop is CASSPPGQGVSTDTQYF. The CDR3 coding sequence is TGTGCCAGCTCACCACCGGGACAGGGAGTAAGCACAGATACGCAGTATTTT.

This clone was seen more than once but under ten times. The rearrangement uses TRBV4-1 and TRBJ1-2, with D possibly matching TRBD1 (5 bases). V was cut by 2 bases and J by 2 bases, with 15 bases left in between. The CDR3 runs to 16 residues. Per the germline V gene, CDR1 is MGHRA and CDR2 is YSYEKL. The CDR3 here is CASSQPLQEPNYGYTF. CDR3 DNA sequence: TGCGCCAGCAGCCAACCTTTACAGGAGCCAAACTATGGCTACACCTTC.

This clone was counted a few times. This rearrangement joins TRBV6-6 to TRBJ2-1, with 8 nucleotides matching TRBD2. This CDR3 is built from 15 residues. J was trimmed by 6 bases and V by 0 bases; bases with no gene match: 4. CDR1 is MNHNY, CDR2 SVGAGI, per germline (reference sequence). The CDR3 DNA follows: TGTGCCAGCAGTTACTCCGGGAGGGCCCTCAATGAGCAGTTCTTC. Protein: CASSYSGRALNEQFF.

The rearrangement links TRBV19 to TRBJ2-2; possible D gene TRBD1, 5 bases. Trimming took off 7 bases at V and 2 bases at J, with 8 bases between the two ends. The CDR3 length is 13 residues. The germline V gene has CDR1 LNHDA and CDR2 SQIVND (reference sequence). The CDR3 loop is CASKGVNTGELFF. The DNA for the CDR3 is TGTGCCAGTAAAGGGGTCAACACCGGGGAGCTGTTTTTT. Filled out from reference TRBV19 and TRBJ2-2, the complete variable domain reads DGGITQSPKYLFRKEGQNVTLSCEQNLNHDAMYWYRQDPGQGLRLIYYSQIVNDFQKGDIAEGYSVSREKKESFPLTVTSAQKNPTAFYLCASKGVNTGELFFGEGSRLTVL.

The chain combines TRBV19 with TRBJ1-5; 8 nucleotides agree with TRBD1. Trimming removed 4 bases from V and 5 bases from J; junction bases left unmatched: 10. From germline, CDR1 is LNHDA and CDR2 SQIVND (reference sequence). This CDR3 spans 16 amino acids. The chain's CDR3 is CASSTKGTGGYQPQHF. The CDR3 nucleotides are TGTGCCAGTAGTACCAAAGGGACAGGCGGGTATCAGCCCCAGCATTTT.